The rows below give T cell receptor beta chains drawn from one sample of a study of blood T cell repertoires in COVID-19. Sequencing used immunoSEQ multiplex PCR; TCRdb keeps in-frame clones, though not all of them. Of tens of thousands of clones in the sample, approximately 84% were seen once. The sequenced sample consisted of peripheral blood. These receptors all stem from an elderly man with active or convalescent COVID-19. Each CDR3 is given with its conserved first and last residue. D genes are given only for firm matches. Some rows have no size entry. The others give once, few or many, or a class for an expanded clone.

j_call clone_size d_call v_call cdr3_length cdr3_nt cdr3_aa
TRBJ1-4 NA NA TRBV5-4 15 TGTGCCAGCAGCTTGGAAGGACACCCTAATGAAAAACTGTTTTTT CASSLEGHPNEKLFF
TRBJ2-2 NA TRBD2 TRBV28 16 TGTGCCAGTCTATGGAAGACTAGCTCGTACACCGGGGAGCTGTTTTTT CASLWKTSSYTGELFF
TRBJ2-1 NA NA TRBV2 18 TGTGCCAGCAGAGGAGGTCGGACAGGGAGGGAATCCTACAATGAGCAGTTCTTC CASRGGRTGRESYNEQFF
TRBJ1-2 once NA TRBV3-1/TRBV3-2 14 TGTGCCAGCAGCCAAGACCAGGGCCTATATGGCTACACCTTC CASSQDQGLYGYTF
TRBJ2-2 NA NA TRBV7-8 14 TGTGCCAGCAGCCTGACACGGAACACCGGGGAGCTGTTTTTT CASSLTRNTGELFF
TRBJ1-1 NA NA TRBV5-1 14 TGCGCCAGCAGCTCAGGGGTCGCGTTAACTGAAGCTTTCTTT CASSSGVALTEAFF
TRBJ2-3 NA NA TRBV9 16 TGTGCCAGCAGCGTAGGCGGCGGGCCCAGCACAGATACGCAGTATTTT CASSVGGGPSTDTQYF
TRBJ1-1 NA NA TRBV28 16 TGTGCCAGCAGTGAACTACAGGGCTGGGGGGGAGATGAAGCTTTCTTT CASSELQGWGGDEAFF
TRBJ2-5 NA NA TRBV18 14 TGTGCCAGCTCATCCGACGCGGGGCGAGAGACCCAGTACTTC CASSSDAGRETQYF
TRBJ2-3 NA TRBD2 TRBV27 15 TGTGCCAGCAGTTCCTTAGCGGGGGGGCCAGATACGCAGTATTTT CASSSLAGGPDTQYF
TRBJ1-1 NA NA TRBV27 13 TGTGCCAGCAGTCCGTCGGGAGGCACTGAAGCTTTCTTT CASSPSGGTEAFF
TRBJ1-2 NA TRBD1 TRBV9 14 TGTGCCAGCAGCGCACTGACAGGGGATCGTGGCTACACCTTC CASSALTGDRGYTF
TRBJ2-3 NA NA TRBV3-1/TRBV3-2 19 TGTGCCAGCAGCCAAGACCGGGCGGGGGCCCTCGAGGACACAGATACGCAGTATTTT CASSQDRAGALEDTDTQYF
TRBJ1-4 NA NA TRBV6-5 13 TGTGCCAGCAAAGAGGAGGGCAGTGAAAAACTGTTTTTT CASKEEGSEKLFF
TRBJ1-6 NA NA TRBV2 14 TGTGCCAGCAGTGAAGGGACAAGGAATTCACCCCTCCACTTT CASSEGTRNSPLHF
TRBJ2-7 NA NA TRBV12-3/TRBV12-4 13 TGTGCCAGCCGGGACACCTACTCCTACGAGCAGTACTTC CASRDTYSYEQYF